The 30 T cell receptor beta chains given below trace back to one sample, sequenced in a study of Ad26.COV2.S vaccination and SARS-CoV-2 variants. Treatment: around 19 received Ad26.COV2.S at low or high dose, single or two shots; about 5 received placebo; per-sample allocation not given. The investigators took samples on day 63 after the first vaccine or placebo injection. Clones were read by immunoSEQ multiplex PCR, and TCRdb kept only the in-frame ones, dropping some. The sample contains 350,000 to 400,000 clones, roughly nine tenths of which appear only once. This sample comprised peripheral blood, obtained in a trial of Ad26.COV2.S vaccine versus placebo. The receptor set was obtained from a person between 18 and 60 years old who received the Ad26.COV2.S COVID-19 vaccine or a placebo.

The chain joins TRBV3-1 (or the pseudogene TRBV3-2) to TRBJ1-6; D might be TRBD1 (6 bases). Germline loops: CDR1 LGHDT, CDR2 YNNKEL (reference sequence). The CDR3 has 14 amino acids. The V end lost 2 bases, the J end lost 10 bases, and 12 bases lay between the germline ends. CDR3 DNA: TGTGCCAGCAGCCAAAGGGGGGAGGGGTCACCCCTCCACTTT. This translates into CASSQRGEGSPLHF.

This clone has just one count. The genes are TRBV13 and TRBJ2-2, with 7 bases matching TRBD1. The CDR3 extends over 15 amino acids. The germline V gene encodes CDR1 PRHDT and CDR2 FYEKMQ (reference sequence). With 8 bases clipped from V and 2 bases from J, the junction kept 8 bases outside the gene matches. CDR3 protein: CASGYNRGNTGELFF. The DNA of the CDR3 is TGTGCCAGCGGCTACAACAGGGGAAACACCGGGGAGCTGTTTTTT.

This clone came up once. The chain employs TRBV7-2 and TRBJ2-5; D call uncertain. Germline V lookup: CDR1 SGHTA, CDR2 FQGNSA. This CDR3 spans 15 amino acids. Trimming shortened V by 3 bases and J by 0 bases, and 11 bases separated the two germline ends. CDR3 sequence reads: CASSFGRLYQETQYF. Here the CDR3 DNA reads TGTGCCAGCAGCTTTGGACGGTTGTACCAAGAGACCCAGTACTTC. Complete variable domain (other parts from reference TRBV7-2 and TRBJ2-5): GAGVSQSPSNKVTEKGKDVELRCDPISGHTALYWYRQSLGQGLEFLIYFQGNSAPDKSGLPSDRFSAERTGGSVSTLTIQRTQQEDSAVYLCASSFGRLYQETQYFGPGTRLLVL.

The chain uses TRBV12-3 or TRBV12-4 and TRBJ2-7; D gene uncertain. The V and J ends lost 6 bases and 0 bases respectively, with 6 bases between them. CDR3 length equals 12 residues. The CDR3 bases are TGTGCCAGCAGCCCCTTCTCCTACGAGCAGTACTTC. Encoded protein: CASSPFSYEQYF.

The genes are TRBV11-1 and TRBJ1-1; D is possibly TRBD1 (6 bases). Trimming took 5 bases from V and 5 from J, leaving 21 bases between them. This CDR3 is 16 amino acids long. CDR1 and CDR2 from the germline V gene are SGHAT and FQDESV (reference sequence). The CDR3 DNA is TGTGCCAGCAGCGGAAATCTGGCCAGGGGTAGGACTGAAGCTTTCTTT. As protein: CASSGNLARGRTEAFF.

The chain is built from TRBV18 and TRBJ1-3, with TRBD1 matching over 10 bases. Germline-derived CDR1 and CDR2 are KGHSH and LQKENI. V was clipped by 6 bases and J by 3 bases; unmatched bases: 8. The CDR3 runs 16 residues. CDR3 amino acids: CASSLGQGEFGNTIYF. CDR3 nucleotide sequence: TGTGCCAGCTCCCTCGGACAGGGGGAGTTTGGAAACACCATATATTTT.

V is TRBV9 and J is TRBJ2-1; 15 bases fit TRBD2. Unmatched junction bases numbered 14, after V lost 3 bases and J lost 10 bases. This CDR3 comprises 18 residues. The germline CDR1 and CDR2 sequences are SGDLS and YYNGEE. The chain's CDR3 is CASSARAPGLAGGREQFF. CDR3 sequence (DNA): TGTGCCAGCAGCGCCCGAGCGCCAGGACTAGCGGGGGGGCGAGAGCAGTTCTTC.

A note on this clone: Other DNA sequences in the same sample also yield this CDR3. CDR3: CASSLGEYGYTF. CDR3 DNA sequence: TGTGCCAGCAGTTTAGGCGAGTATGGCTACACCTTC. V and J are TRBV12-3 or TRBV12-4 and TRBJ1-2, with unresolved D. The CDR3 totals 12 residues. Trimming left V 1 base short and J 5 bases short, with 5 bases between.

The CDR3 loop is CASSQETGGRSPLHF. The CDR3 coding sequence is TGTGCCAGCAGCCAAGAGACAGGGGGAAGATCACCCCTCCACTTT. The gene calls are TRBV3-1 (or the pseudogene TRBV3-2) and TRBJ1-6, with TRBD1 matching over 9 bases. Trimming at V came to 0 bases and at J to 10 bases, leaving 4 bases not matched to a gene. In germline, CDR1 is LGHDT, CDR2 YNNKEL (reference sequence). The CDR3 runs 15 residues.

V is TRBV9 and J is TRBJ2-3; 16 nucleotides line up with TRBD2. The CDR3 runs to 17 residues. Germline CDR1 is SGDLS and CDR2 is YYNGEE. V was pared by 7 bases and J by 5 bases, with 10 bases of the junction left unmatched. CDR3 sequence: CASGPGLAGGPGDTQYF. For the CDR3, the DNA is TGTGCCAGCGGCCCGGGACTAGCGGGGGGGCCGGGAGATACGCAGTATTTT.

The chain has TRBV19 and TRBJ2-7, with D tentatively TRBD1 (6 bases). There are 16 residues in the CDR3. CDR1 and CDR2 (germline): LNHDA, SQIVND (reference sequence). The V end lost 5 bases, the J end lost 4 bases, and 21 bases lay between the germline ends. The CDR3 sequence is CASSLSHTLGGYEQYF. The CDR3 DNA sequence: TGTGCCAGTAGTTTATCCCACACCTTAGGGGGATACGAGCAGTACTTC.

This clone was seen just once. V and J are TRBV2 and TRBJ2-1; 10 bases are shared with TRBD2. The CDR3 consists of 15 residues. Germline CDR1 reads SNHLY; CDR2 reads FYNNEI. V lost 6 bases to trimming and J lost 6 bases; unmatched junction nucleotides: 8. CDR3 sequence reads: CASRPLAGDPNEQFF. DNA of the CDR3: TGTGCCAGCAGACCTCTAGCGGGGGACCCCAATGAGCAGTTCTTC.

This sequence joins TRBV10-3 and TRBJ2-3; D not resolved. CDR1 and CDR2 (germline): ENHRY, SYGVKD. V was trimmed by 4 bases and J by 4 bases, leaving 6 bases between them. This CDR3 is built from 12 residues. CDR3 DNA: TGTGCCATCAGTGGTTCGGCAGATACGCAGTATTTT. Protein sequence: CAISGSADTQYF.

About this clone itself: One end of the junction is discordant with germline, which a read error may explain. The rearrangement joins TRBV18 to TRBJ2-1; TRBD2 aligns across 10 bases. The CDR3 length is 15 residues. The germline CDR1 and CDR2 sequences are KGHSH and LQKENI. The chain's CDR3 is CASSPTSGSSNEQFF. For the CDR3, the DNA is TGTGCCAGCTCACCGACTAGCGGGTCCTCCAATGAGCAGTTCTTC.

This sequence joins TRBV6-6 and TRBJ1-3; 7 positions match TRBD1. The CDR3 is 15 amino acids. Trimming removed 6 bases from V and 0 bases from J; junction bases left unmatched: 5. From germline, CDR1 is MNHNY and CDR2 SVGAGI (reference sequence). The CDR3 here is CASSRQGRSGNTIYF. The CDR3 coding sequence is TGTGCCAGCAGCAGACAGGGACGCTCTGGAAACACCATATATTTT.

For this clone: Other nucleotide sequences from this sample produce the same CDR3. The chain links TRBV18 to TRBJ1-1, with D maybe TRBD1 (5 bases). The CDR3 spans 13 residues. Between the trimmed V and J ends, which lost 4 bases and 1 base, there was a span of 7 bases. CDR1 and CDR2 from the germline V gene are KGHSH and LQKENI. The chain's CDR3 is CASSLDRNTEAFF. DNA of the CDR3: TGTGCCAGCTCACTCGACAGGAACACTGAAGCTTTCTTT. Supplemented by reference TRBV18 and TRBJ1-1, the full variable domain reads NAGVMQNPRHLVRRRGQEARLRCSPMKGHSHVYWYRQLPEEGLKFMVYLQKENIIDESGMPKERFSAEFPKEGPSILRIQQVVRGDSAAYFCASSLDRNTEAFFGQGTRLTVV.

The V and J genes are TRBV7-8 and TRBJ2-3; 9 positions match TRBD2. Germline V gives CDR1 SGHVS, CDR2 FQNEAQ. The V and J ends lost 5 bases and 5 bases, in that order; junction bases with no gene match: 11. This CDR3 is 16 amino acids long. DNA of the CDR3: TGTGCCAGCAGCATCCTAGCGGGGCAGGAGGGAGATACGCAGTATTTT. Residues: CASSILAGQEGDTQYF.

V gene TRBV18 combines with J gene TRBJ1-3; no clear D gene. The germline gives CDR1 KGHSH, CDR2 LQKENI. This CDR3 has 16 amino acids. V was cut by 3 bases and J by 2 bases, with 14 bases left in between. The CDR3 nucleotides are TGTGCCAGCTCACCCCCACTCGGAGAGACTGGAAACACCATATATTTT. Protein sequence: CASSPPLGETGNTIYF.

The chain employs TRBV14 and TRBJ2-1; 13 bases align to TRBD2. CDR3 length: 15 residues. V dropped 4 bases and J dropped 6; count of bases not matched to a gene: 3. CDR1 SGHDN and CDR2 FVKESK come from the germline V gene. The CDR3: CASSLGLAGFNEQFF. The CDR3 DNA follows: TGTGCCAGCAGCCTGGGACTAGCGGGGTTCAATGAGCAGTTCTTC. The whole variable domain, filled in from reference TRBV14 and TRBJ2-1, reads EAGVTQFPSHSVIEKGQTVTLRCDPISGHDNLYWYRRVMGKEIKFLLHFVKESKQDESGMPNNRFLAERTGGTYSTLKVQPAELEDSGVYFCASSLGLAGFNEQFFGPGTRLTVL.

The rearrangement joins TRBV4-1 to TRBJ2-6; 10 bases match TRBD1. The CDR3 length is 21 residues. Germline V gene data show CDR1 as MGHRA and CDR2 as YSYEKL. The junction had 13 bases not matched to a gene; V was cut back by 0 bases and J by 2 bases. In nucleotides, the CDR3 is TGCGCCAGCAGCCAAGACGAATCCGGGACAGGGGAATTCGCTGGGGCCAACGTCCTGACTTTC. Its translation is CASSQDESGTGEFAGANVLTF.

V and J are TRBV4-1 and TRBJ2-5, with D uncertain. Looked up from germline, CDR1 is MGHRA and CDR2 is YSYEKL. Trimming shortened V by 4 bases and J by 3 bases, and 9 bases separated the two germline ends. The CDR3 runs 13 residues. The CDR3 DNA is TGCGCCAGCAGCCCCCTTCCCGAAGAGACCCAGTACTTC. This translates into CASSPLPEETQYF.

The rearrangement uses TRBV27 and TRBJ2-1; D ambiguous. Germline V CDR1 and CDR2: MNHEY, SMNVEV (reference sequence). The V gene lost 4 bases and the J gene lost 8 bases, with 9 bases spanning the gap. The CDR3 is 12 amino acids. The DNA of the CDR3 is TGTGCCAGCAGTTCGTTGGGCCATGAGCAGTTCTTC. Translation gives CASSSLGHEQFF.

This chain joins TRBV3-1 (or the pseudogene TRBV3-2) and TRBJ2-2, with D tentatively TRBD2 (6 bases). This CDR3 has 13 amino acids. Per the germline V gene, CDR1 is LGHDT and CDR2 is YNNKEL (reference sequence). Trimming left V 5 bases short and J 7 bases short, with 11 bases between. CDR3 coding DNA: TGTGCCAGCAGCTCCCAGGGAGGCGGGGAGCTGTTTTTT. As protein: CASSSQGGGELFF.

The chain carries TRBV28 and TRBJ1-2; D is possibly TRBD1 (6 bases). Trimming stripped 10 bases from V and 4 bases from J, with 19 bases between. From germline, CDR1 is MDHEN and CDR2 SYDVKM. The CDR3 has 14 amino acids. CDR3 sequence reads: CATSSTAGVYGYTF. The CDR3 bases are TGTGCCACCTCTTCAACGGCAGGGGTCTATGGCTACACCTTC.

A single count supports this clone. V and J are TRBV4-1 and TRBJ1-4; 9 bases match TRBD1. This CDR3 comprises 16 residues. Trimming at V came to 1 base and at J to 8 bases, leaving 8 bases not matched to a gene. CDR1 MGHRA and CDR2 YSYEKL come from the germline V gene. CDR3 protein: CASSQVERTGVEKLFF. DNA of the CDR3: TGCGCCAGCAGCCAAGTGGAGAGGACAGGGGTGGAAAAACTGTTTTTT.

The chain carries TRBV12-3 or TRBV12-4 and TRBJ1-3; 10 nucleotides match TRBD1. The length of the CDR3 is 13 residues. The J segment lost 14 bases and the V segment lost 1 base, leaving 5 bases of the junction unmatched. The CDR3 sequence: CASSLGVGQGLYF. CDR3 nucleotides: TGTGCCAGCAGTTTAGGAGTGGGACAGGGGCTATATTTT.

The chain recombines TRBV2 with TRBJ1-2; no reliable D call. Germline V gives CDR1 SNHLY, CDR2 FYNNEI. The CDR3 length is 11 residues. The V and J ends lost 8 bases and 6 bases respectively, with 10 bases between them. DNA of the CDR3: TGTGCCAGCTTTAGAGGGCATGGCTACACCTTC. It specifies CASFRGHGYTF. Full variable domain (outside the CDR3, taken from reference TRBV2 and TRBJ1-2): EPEVTQTPSHQVTQMGQEVILRCVPISNHLYFYWYRQILGQKVEFLVSFYNNEISEKSEIFDDQFSVERPDGSNFTLKIRSTKLEDSAMYFCASFRGHGYTFGSGTRLTVV.

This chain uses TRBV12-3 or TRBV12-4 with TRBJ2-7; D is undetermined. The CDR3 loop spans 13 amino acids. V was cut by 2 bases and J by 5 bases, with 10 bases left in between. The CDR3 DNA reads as TGTGCCAGCAGTTTATGGCCCGGTAACGAGCAGTACTTC. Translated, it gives CASSLWPGNEQYF.

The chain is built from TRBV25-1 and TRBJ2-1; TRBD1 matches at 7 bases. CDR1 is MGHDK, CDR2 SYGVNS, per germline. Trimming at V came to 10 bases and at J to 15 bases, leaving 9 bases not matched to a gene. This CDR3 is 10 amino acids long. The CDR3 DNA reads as TGTGCCACTCATGGGGACAGAAGGTTCTTC. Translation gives CATHGDRRFF.

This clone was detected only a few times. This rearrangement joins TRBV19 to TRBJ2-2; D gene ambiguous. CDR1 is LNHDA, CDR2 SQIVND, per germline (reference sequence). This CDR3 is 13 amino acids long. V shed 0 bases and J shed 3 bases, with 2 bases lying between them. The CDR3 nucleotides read TGTGCCAGTAGTATAGAGTACACCGGGGAGCTGTTTTTT. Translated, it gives CASSIEYTGELFF.